This passage covers 13 T cell receptor beta chains from one sample sequenced in a study of T cell changes during pregnancy in multiple sclerosis. Clones were read by immunoSEQ multiplex PCR, and TCRdb kept only the in-frame ones, dropping some. The data contain 45,000 to 55,000 clones, 80% to 90% of them singletons. Specimen: peripheral blood, collected in the first trimester of pregnancy. The receptors shown here come from a female donor with multiple sclerosis, enrolled in a pregnancy study.

This clone occurred once. This sequence joins TRBV5-6 and TRBJ2-4, with no clear D. V lost 0 bases, J lost 9 bases, and 13 bases lay in between. This CDR3 comprises 14 residues. CDR1 is SGHDT, CDR2 YYEEEE, per germline. CDR3 residues: CASSLGRFLAIQYF. DNA of the CDR3: TGTGCCAGCAGCTTGGGCAGGTTCCTGGCCATTCAGTACTTC.

This clone was detected only a few times. The rearrangement uses TRBV29-1 and TRBJ1-2; D unresolved. Germline lookup yields CDR1 SQVTM and CDR2 ANQGSEA. V lost 6 bases and J 0 bases, leaving 14 bases between the germline ends. The CDR3 extends over 14 amino acids. The CDR3 region is CSVAAQSTNYGYTF. In DNA, the CDR3 is TGCAGCGTCGCCGCACAGAGTACTAACTATGGCTACACCTTC.

In this sample, this clone turned up once. This chain uses TRBV5-1 with TRBJ2-2, with a weak D call TRBD1 (5 bases). The germline CDR1 and CDR2 sequences are SGHRS and YFSETQ. CDR3 length: 14 residues. V was cut by 0 bases and J by 4 bases, with 7 bases left in between. CDR3 amino acids: CASSLEGVTGELFF. CDR3 sequence (DNA): TGCGCCAGCAGCTTGGAAGGGGTCACCGGGGAGCTGTTTTTT.

The chain joins TRBV9 to TRBJ1-2; D is possibly TRBD1 (6 bases). Deletions cut 3 bases from V and 5 bases from J, with 14 bases between. Germline CDR1 is SGDLS and CDR2 is YYNGEE. CDR3 length equals 14 residues. The CDR3 coding sequence is TGTGCCAGCAGCGCTGGTACAGGGCCGTATGGCTACACCTTC. Translation: CASSAGTGPYGYTF.

V gene TRBV28 combines with J gene TRBJ1-4, with D possibly being TRBD1 (5 bases). The V gene's germline CDR1 is MDHEN and CDR2 SYDVKM. The CDR3 length is 13 residues. Trimming took off 8 bases at V and 5 bases at J, with 12 bases between the two ends. In nucleotides, the CDR3 is TGTGCCAGCTCCCTGGGGCTGAATGAAAAACTGTTTTTT. This codes for CASSLGLNEKLFF.

The rearrangement joins TRBV10-3 to TRBJ2-7, with D perhaps matching TRBD2 (5 bases). Per germline, CDR1 ENHRY and CDR2 SYGVKD. V gave up 0 bases and J gave up 3 bases, with 12 bases separating them. The CDR3 has 15 residues. CDR3 coding DNA: TGTGCCATCAGTGAGTCGAGCCGAGGGTTCTACGAGCAGTACTTC. This encodes CAISESSRGFYEQYF.

J is TRBJ1-1 and V is TRBV18; D gene uncertain. Germline loops: CDR1 KGHSH, CDR2 LQKENI. Trimming took 1 base from V and 11 from J, leaving 11 bases between them. The CDR3 has 12 residues. The CDR3 is CASSPLGQRAFF. The CDR3 DNA sequence: TGTGCCAGCTCACCACTCGGCCAGCGGGCTTTCTTT.

As concerns this clone: The junction and the germline gene differ at one end; a read error may be behind it. At the DNA level, this CDR3 is encoded by other sequences in the same sample as well. This chain joins TRBV4-3 and TRBJ1-1; 7 nucleotides agree with TRBD1. Per germline, CDR1 LGHNA and CDR2 YSLEER. CDR3 length equals 14 residues. The CDR3 here is CASSQVEGANEAFF. CDR3 DNA: TGCGCCAGCAGCCAAGTGGAGGGGGCGAATGAAGCCTTCTTT.

The chain recombines TRBV28 with TRBJ1-2, with D hard to call. The V end was cut by 2 bases, the J end by 2 bases, with 9 bases between. CDR3 length equals 14 residues. CDR1 and CDR2 (germline): MDHEN, SYDVKM. The CDR3 DNA sequence: TGTGCCAGCAGTTTAGTCCAAGAGAACTATGGCTACACCTTC. Protein product: CASSLVQENYGYTF.

The V and J genes are TRBV29-1 and TRBJ2-5, with a weak D call TRBD1 (5 bases). Trimming took off 6 bases at V and 4 bases at J, with 12 bases between the two ends. Germline V gives CDR1 SQVTM, CDR2 ANQGSEA. The CDR3 consists of 12 residues. DNA of the CDR3: TGCAGCGTAGAACAGGCCCCAGAGACCCAGTACTTC. Protein: CSVEQAPETQYF.

The CDR3 nucleotides read TGTGCCAGCAGCTTGGCACAGGGGTCCTATAATTCACCCCTCCACTTT. As protein: CASSLAQGSYNSPLHF. The rearrangement joins TRBV5-4 to TRBJ1-6; 7 nucleotides agree with TRBD1. In germline, CDR1 is SGHNT, CDR2 YYREEE (reference sequence). This CDR3 contains 16 residues. Trimming at V came to 0 bases and at J to 1 base, leaving 1 base not matched to a gene. The full variable domain, rest sourced from reference TRBV5-4 and TRBJ1-6, is ETGVTQSPTHLIKTRGQQVTLRCSSQSGHNTVSWYQQALGQGPQFIFQYYREEENGRGNFPPRFSGLQFPNYSSELNVNALELDDSALYLCASSLAQGSYNSPLHFGNGTRLTVT.

This rearrangement joins TRBV5-4 to TRBJ2-7; D not certain. The CDR3 has 14 amino acids. The V end lost 4 bases, the J end lost 0 bases, and 11 bases lay between the germline ends. Per germline, CDR1 SGHNT and CDR2 YYREEE (reference sequence). The CDR3 DNA reads TGTGCCAGCAGCCTCCGCGACATCTCCTACGAGCAGTACTTC. Amino acid sequence: CASSLRDISYEQYF.

The chain couples TRBV27 to TRBJ2-1; 8 nucleotides align to TRBD2. The V segment lost 3 bases and the J segment 6 bases; nucleotides outside the gene matches: 10. The CDR3 runs 16 residues. Per the germline V gene, CDR1 is MNHEY and CDR2 is SMNVEV (reference sequence). In DNA, the CDR3 is TGTGCCAGCAGTTTCAATAGCGGGGTATCCCCCAATGAGCAGTTCTTC. Protein product: CASSFNSGVSPNEQFF.